The present entry profiles one TCR beta chain with its context. The target antigen is unknown. The entry originates in a study of T cell responses to AZD1222 COVID-19 vaccine. Study-level background: Doses given second, at about 4 or about 12 weeks, were pooled. Study-level results: Donor demographics were predominantly white British with a female majority; clonal diversity may be underestimated.

TCRdb's copy holds only in-frame clones and misses some; the assay was immunoSEQ multiplex PCR. Of some 120,000 clones in the sample, 92% were seen once. Germline CDR1 LNHDA, CDR2 SQIVND (reference sequence). Trimming pared 1 base from V and 7 bases from J, leaving 14 bases between. CDR3 length equals 15 residues. The sample in question was peripheral blood, obtained on day 0 of AZD1222 vaccination. The chain couples TRBV19 to TRBJ1-5; D perhaps matches TRBD1 (6 bases). The TCR comes from an adult in good health. This CDR3 is CASSIVGRGPQPQHF. The CDR3 coding sequence is TGTGCCAGTAGTATAGTGGGCAGGGGTCCACAGCCCCAGCATTTT.